These T cell receptor beta chains were read from a single sample in a study of blood T cell repertoires in COVID-19. TCRdb keeps only in-frame clones here, not all; method: immunoSEQ multiplex PCR. The sample records some 230,000 clones, around 87% being singletons. The specimen sequenced was PBMCs or T cells enriched from blood (not recorded which). The receptors were sampled from a woman between 18 and 29 years old in a cohort exposed to, infected with or recovered from COVID-19 (not recorded which). Both conserved end residues are part of each CDR3.

>TRBJ1-5|TRBV24-1
CATSDGWAHKPQHF
>TRBJ1-1|TRBV7-9
CASSLAVVTMNTEAFF
>TRBJ2-1|TRBV24-1
CATSDPSGVYNEQFF
>TRBJ2-5|TRBV5-4
CAGLTWGEETQYF
>TRBJ2-1|TRBV10-1
CASSDSLADSYNEQFF
>TRBJ2-3|TRBV5-1
CASSLLAGSTDTQYF
>TRBJ1-2|TRBV28
CASTLQGFGYTF
>TRBJ1-5|TRBV7-2
CASSLGDRGRPQPQHF
>TRBJ2-6|TRBV2
CASSEYSSGANVLTF
>TRBJ2-7|TRBV12-3/TRBV12-4
CASSVGGAYEQYF
>TRBJ2-1|TRBV9
CASSVAGGTYNEQFF
>TRBJ2-1|TRBV7-9
CASSLLEVLIDEQFF
>TRBJ1-4|TRBV10-1
CASSDDSSYEKLFF
>TRBJ1-1|TRBV12-2
CASRHRDRGDSGNTEAFF
>TRBJ2-7|TRBV7-9
CASSSGQGTSYEQYF
>TRBJ1-5|TRBV6-1
CASSDTGAGNQPQHF
>TRBJ1-3|TRBV15
CATSRDTGRGNTIYF
>TRBJ2-1|TRBV24-1
CATSDLTSEQFF
>TRBJ2-1|TRBV24-1
CATSEQGLAGDRGEQFF
>TRBJ1-5|TRBV6-1
CASSEAYTGHQPQHF
>TRBJ1-1|TRBV29-1
CSVTSRLEAFF
>TRBJ2-3|TRBV27
CASSDSPRGQGGTDTQYF
>TRBJ1-6|TRBV14
CASSPRGGYNSPLHF
>TRBJ1-3|TRBV19
CASITGQPADTIYF
>TRBJ1-6|TRBV10-1
CASSESGASPLHF
>TRBJ2-1|TRBV11-3
CASSLDSGTFEQFF
>TRBJ2-2|TRBV6-1
CASSEARGRGLTGELFF
>TRBJ2-2|TRBV10-1
CASSESMGQNTGELFF
>TRBJ1-3|TRBV27
CASSLQGTGNTIYF
>TRBJ1-3|TRBV6-5
CASSPMEAGNTIYF
>TRBJ1-1|TRBV25-1
CASSELTNTEAFF
>TRBJ2-7|TRBV28
CASSFGQGASYEQYF
>TRBJ1-3|TRBV5-1
CASARAPQGDSGNTIYF
>TRBJ1-3|TRBV11-3
CASSSSRITGGNTIYF
>TRBJ1-2|TRBV5-4
CASSFRVEGRTSYGYTF